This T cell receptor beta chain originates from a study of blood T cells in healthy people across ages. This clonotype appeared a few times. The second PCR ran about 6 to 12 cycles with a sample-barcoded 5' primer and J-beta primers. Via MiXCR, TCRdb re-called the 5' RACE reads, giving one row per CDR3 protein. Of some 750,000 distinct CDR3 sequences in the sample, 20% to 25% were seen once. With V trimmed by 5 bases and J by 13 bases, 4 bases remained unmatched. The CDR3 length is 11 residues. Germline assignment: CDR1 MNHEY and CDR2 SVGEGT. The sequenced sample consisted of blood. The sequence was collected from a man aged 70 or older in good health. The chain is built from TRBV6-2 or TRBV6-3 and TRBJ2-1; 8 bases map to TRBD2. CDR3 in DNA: TGTGCCAGCAGTATCGGGAGGGGACAGTTCTTC. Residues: CASSIGRGQFF.